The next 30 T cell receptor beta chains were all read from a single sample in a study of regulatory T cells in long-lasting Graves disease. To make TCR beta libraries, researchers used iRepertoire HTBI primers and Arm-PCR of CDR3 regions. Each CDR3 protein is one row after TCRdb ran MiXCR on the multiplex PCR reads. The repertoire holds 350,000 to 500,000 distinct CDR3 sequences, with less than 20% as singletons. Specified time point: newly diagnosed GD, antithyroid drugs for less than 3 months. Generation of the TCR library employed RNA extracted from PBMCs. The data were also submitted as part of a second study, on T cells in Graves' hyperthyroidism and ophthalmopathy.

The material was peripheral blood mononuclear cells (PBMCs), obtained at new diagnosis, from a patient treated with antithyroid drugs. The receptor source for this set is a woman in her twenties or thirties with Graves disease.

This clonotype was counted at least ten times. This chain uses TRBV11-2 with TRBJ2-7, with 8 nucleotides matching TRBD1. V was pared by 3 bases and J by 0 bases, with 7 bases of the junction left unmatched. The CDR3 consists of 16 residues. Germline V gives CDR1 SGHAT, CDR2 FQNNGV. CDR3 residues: CASSFTDRASSYEQYF. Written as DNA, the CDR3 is TGTGCCAGCAGCTTTACGGACAGGGCGAGCTCCTACGAGCAGTACTTC.

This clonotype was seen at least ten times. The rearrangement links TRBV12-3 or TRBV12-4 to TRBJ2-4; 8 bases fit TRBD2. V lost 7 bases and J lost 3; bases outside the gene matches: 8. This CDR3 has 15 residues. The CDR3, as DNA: TGTGCCAGCACCATTGCGGGACTAGGCAAAAACATTCAGTACTTC. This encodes CASTIAGLGKNIQYF.

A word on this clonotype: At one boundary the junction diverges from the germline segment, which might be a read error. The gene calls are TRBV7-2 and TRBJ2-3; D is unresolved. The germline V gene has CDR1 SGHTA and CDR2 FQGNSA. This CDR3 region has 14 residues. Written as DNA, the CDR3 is TGTGCCAGCCGCTTGTCTGGCGGCACAGATACGCAGTATTTT. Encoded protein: CASRLSGGTDTQYF. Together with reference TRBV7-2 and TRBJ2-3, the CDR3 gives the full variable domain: GAGVSQSPSNKVTEKGKDVELRCDPISGHTALYWYRQSLGQGLEFLIYFQGNSAPDKSGLPSDRFSAERTGGSVSTLTIQRTQQEDSAVYLCASRLSGGTDTQYFGPGTRLTVL.

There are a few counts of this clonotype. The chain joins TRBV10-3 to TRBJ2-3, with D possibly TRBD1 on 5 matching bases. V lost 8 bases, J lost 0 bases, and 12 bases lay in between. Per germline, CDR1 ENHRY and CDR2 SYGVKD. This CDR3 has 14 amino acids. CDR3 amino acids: CAIQGGASTDTQYF. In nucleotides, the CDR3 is TGTGCCATCCAGGGCGGAGCTAGCACAGATACGCAGTATTTT.

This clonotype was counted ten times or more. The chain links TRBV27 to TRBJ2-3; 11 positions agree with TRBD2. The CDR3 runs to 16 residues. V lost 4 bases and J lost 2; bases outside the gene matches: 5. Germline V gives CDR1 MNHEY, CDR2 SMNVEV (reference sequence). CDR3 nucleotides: TGTGCCAGCAGTTATCGACTAGCGGGGTTCACAGATACGCAGTATTTT. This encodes CASSYRLAGFTDTQYF.

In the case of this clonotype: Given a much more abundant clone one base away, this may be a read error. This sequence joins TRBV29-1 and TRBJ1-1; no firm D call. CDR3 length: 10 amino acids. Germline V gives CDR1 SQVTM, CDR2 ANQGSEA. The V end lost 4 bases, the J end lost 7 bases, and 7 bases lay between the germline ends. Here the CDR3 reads CSVVSIEAFF. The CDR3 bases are TGCAGCGTTGTCTCGATTGAAGCTTTCTTT.

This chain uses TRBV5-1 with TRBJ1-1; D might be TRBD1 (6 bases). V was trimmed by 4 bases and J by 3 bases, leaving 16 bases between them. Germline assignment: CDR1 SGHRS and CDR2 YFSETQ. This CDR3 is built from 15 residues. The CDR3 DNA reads TGCGCCAGCAGCACGGGGGGGGGCTGGGACACTGAAGCTTTCTTT. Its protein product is CASSTGGGWDTEAFF.

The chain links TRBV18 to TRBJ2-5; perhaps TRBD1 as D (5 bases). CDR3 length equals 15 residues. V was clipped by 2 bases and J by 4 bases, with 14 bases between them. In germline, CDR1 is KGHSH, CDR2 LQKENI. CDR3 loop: CASSPSPGKGETQYF. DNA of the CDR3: TGTGCCAGCTCACCAAGCCCAGGGAAGGGAGAGACCCAGTACTTC.

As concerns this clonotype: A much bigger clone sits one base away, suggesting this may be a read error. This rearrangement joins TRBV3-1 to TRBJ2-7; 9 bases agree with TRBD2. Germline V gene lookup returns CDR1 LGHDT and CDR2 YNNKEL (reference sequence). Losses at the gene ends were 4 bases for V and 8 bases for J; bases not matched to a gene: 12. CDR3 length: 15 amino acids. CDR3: CASSRGTSRGYKQYF. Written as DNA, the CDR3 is TGTGCCAGCAGCCGGGGGACTAGCAGGGGATACAAGCAGTACTTC.

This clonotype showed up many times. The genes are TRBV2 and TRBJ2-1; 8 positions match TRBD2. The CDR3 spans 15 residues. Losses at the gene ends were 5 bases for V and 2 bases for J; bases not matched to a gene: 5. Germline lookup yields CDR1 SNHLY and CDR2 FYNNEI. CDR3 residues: CASSTGGPTYNEQFF. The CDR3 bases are TGTGCCAGCAGTACGGGAGGGCCCACCTACAATGAGCAGTTCTTC.

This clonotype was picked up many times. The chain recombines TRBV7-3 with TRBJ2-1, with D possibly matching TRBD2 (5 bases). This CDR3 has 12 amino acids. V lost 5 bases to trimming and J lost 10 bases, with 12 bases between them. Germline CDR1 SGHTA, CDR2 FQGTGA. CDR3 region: CASSRGNGEQFF. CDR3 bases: TGTGCCAGCAGCCGGGGTAACGGGGAGCAGTTCTTC.

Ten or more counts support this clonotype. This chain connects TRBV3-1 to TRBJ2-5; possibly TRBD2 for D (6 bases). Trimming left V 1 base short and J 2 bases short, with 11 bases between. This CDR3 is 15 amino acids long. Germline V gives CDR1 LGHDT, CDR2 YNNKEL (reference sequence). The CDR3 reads CASSQVSGPQETQYF. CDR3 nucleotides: TGTGCCAGCAGCCAAGTAAGCGGGCCACAAGAGACCCAGTACTTC.

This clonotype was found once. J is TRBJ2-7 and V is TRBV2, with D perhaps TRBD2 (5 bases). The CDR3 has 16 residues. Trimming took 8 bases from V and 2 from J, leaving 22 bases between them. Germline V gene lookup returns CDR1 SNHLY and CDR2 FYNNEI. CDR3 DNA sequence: TGTGCCAGCTTGGGGAGTAACTATCATCAAGCCTACGAGCAGTACTTC. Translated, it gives CASLGSNYHQAYEQYF.

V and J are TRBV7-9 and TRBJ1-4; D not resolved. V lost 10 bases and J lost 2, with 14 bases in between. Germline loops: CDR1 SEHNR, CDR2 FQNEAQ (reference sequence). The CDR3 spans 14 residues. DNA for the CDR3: TGTGCCACCAACGCCGGAGGGACTAATGAAAAACTGTTTTTT. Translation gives CATNAGGTNEKLFF.

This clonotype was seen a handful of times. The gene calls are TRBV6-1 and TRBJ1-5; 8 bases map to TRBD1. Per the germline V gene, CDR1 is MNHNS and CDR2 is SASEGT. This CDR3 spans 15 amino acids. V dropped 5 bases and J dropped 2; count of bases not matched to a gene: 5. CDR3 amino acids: CASSPDRGGNQPQHF. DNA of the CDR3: TGTGCCAGCAGTCCCGACAGGGGTGGCAATCAGCCCCAGCATTTT.

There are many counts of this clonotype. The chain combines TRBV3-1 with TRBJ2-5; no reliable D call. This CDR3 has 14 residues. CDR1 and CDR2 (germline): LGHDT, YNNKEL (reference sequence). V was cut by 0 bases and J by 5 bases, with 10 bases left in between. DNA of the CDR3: TGTGCCAGCAGCCAAGAGGACGGCGAGGAGACCCAGTACTTC. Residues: CASSQEDGEETQYF.

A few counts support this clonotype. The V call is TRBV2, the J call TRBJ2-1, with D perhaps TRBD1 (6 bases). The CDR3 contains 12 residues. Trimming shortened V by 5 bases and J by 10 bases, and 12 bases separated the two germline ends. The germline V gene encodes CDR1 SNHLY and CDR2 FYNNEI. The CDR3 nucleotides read TGTGCCAGCAGTCGATTCAGGGGAGAGCAGTTCTTC. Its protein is CASSRFRGEQFF.

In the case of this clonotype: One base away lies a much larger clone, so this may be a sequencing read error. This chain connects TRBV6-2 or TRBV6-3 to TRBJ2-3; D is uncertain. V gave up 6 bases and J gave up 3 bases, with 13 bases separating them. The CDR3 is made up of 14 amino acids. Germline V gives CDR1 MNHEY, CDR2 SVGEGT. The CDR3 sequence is CASRDVVGTDTQYF. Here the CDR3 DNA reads TGTGCCAGCAGGGACGTCGTGGGGACAGATACGCAGTATTTT.

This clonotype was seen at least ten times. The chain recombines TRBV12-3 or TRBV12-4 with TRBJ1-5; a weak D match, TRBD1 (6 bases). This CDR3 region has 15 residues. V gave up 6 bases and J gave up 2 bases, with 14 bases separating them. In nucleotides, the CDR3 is TGTGCCAGCAGAAAACAGGGAGAAGGCAATCAGCCCCAGCATTTT. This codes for CASRKQGEGNQPQHF.

The chain's CDR3 is CASSSTAKGSPLHF. The CDR3 DNA is TGTGCCAGCAGCTCGACGGCAAAGGGGTCACCCCTCCACTTT. The V and J genes are TRBV3-1 and TRBJ1-6, with D maybe TRBD1 (5 bases). Germline V gives CDR1 LGHDT, CDR2 YNNKEL (reference sequence). The CDR3 sequence is 14 residues long. V dropped 5 bases and J dropped 10 bases, with 15 bases sitting between them.

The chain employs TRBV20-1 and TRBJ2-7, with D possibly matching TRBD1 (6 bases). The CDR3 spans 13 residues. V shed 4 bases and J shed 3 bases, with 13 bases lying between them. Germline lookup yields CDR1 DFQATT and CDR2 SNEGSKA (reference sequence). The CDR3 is CSAMNQGFYEQYF. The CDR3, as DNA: TGCAGTGCTATGAACCAGGGGTTCTACGAGCAGTACTTC.

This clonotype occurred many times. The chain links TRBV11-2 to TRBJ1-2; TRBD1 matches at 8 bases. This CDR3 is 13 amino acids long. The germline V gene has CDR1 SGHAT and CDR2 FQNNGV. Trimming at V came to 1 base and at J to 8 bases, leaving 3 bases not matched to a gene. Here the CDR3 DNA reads TGTGCCAGCAGCTTAGGGACAGGGAACGGCTACACCTTC. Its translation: CASSLGTGNGYTF. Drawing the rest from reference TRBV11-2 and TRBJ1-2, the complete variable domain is EAGVAQSPRYKIIEKRQSVAFWCNPISGHATLYWYQQILGQGPKLLIQFQNNGVVDDSQLPKDRFSAERLKGVDSTLKIQPAKLEDSAVYLCASSLGTGNGYTFGSGTRLTVV.

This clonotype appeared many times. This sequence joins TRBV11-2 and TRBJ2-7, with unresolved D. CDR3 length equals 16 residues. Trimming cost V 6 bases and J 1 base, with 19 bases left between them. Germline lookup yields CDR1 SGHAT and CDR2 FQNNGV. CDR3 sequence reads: CASRPPRARPSYEQYF. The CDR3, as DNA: TGTGCCAGCAGGCCCCCCCGGGCTAGGCCATCCTACGAGCAGTACTTC.

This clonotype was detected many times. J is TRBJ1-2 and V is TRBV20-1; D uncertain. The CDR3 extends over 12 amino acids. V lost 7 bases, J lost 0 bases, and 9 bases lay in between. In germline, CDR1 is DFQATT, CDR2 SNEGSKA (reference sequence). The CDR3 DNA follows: TGCAGTGGCTTCGGGTCTAACTATGGCTACACCTTC. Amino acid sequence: CSGFGSNYGYTF.

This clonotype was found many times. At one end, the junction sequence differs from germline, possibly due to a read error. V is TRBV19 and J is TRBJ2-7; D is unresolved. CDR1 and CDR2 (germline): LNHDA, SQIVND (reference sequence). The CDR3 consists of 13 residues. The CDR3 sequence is CASSISQSSEQYF. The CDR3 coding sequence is TGTGCCAGTAGTATCTCTCAGTCCTCCGAGCAGTACTTC.

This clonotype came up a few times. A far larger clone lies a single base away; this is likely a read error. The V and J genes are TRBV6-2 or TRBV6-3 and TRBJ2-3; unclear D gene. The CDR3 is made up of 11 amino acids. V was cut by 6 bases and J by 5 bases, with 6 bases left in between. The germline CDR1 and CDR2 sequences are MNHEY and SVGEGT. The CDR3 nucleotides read TGTGCCAGCAGCCGCAGAGATACGCAGTATTTT. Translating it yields CASSRRDTQYF.

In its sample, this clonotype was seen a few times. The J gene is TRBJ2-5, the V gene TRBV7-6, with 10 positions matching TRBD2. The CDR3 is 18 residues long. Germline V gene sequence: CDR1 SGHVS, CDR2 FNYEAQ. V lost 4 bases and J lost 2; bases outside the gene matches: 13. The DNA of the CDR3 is TGTGCCAGCAGCTCCCTAGCGGGAGTTGCGGGGGTACAAGAGACCCAGTACTTC. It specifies CASSSLAGVAGVQETQYF.

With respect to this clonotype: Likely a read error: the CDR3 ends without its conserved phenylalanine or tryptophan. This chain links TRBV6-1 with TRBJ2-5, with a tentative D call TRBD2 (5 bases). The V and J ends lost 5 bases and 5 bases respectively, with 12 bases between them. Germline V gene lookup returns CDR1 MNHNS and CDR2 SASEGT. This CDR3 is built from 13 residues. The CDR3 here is CASSKRGFETQYS. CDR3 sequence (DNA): TGTGCCAGCAGTAAACGGGGATTTGAGACCCAGTACTCC.

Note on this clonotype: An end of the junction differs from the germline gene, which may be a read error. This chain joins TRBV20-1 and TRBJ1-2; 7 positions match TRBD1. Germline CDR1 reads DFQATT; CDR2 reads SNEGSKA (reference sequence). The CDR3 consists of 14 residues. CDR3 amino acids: CSAPTRTGADGCTF. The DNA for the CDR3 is TGCAGTGCCCCAACGAGGACAGGCGCGGATGGCTGCACCTTC.

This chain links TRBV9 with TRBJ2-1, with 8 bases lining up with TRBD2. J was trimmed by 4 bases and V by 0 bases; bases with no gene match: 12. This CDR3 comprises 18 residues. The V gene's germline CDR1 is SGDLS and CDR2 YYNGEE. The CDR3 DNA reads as TGTGCCAGCAGCGTAGAAAACCACGGACTAGCTACGTACAATGAGCAGTTCTTC. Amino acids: CASSVENHGLATYNEQFF.